This T cell receptor (beta chain) was sequenced in a study of cytomegalovirus exposure and HLA in healthy donors. The method was immunoSEQ multiplex PCR; TCRdb's version includes in-frame clones alone and lacks a portion of them. The sample lists about 240,000 clones, around 85% occurring once. This CDR3 comprises 15 residues. Germline V CDR1 and CDR2: MGHRA, YSYEKL. Trimming stripped 0 bases from V and 3 bases from J, with 11 bases between. V gene TRBV4-1 combines with J gene TRBJ1-1; a possible D gene is TRBD1 (5 bases). Material for sequencing was PBMCs. This TCR was recovered from a woman aged 25-40 years in good health and CMV-seropositive. The CDR3 DNA reads as TGCGCCAGCAGCCAAGATGCGGGGGTGGACACTGAAGCTTTCTTT. Encoded protein: CASSQDAGVDTEAFF.